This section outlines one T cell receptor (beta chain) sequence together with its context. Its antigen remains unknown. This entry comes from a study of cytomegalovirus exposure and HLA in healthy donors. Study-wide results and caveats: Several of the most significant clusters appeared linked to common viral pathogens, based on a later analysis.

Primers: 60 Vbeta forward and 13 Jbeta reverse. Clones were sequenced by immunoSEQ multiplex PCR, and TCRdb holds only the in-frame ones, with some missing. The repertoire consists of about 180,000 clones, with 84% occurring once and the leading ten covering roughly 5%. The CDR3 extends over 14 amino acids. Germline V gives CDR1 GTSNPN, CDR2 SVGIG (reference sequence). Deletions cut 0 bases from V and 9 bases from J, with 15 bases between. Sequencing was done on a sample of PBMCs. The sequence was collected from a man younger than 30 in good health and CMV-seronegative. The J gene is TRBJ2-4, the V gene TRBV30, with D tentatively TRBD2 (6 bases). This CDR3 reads CAWSVLAGSGIQYF. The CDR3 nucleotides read TGTGCCTGGAGTGTCTTGGCGGGATCTGGCATTCAGTACTTC.